This TCR beta chain stems from a study of blood T cell repertoires in COVID-19. Study-wide context: The United States, Italy and Spain supplied acute and convalescent COVID-19 samples.

This clone came up once. This table comes from immunoSEQ multiplex PCR, and its TCRdb copy is limited to in-frame clones, with some not included. The sample gives 95,000 to 110,000 clones, roughly 90% of which show up once; 4.9% is in the top ten. The CDR3 runs to 13 residues. The V gene's germline CDR1 is SNHLY and CDR2 FYNNEI. Trimming took 7 bases from V and 4 from J; bases not matched to a gene: 5. This chain joins TRBV2 and TRBJ1-2; 8 nucleotides align to TRBD1. Material for sequencing was peripheral blood. The sequence was obtained from a man aged 40-50 years with active or convalescent COVID-19. CDR3 sequence (DNA): TGTGCCAGCACCGGACAGGGCTTCTATGGCTACACCTTC. Its translation is CASTGQGFYGYTF.